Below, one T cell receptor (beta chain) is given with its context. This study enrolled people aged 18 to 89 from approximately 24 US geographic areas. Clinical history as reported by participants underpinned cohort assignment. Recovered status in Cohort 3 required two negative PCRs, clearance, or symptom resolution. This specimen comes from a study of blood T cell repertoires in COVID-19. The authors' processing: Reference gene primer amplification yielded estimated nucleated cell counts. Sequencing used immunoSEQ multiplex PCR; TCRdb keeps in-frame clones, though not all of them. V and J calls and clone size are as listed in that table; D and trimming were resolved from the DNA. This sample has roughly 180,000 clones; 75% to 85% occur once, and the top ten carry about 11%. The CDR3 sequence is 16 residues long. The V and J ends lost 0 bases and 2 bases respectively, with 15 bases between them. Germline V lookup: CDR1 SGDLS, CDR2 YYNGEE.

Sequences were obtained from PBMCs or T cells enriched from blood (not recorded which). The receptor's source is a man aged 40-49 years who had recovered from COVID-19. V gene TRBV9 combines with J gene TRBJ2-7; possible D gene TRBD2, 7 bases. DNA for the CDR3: TGTGCCAGCAGCGTAGGGGGGGCGGCGGGAGCCTACGAGCAGTACTTC. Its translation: CASSVGGAAGAYEQYF.